This entry lists 17 T cell receptor beta chains sequenced from one sample in a study of T-cell reconstitution after alpha-beta-depleted transplantation in children. TCRbeta library construction was performed incorporating unique molecular identifiers. Each CDR3 protein gets one entry after TCRdb re-called the PCR reads with MiXCR. The sample holds about 240,000 distinct CDR3 sequences, around 12% seen once. Sample: PBMCs from the stem cell graft donor, taken from the stem cell graft. The receptors come from a human donor who donated a stem cell graft to a child with acute lymphoblastic leukemia.

This clonotype was recorded at least ten times. V and J are TRBV7-2 and TRBJ2-7; 11 positions match TRBD2. The CDR3 consists of 15 residues. The germline V gene has CDR1 SGHTA and CDR2 FQGNSA. Unmatched junction bases numbered 7, after V lost 5 bases and J lost 4 bases. CDR3 in amino acids: CASSLYSGGAYEQYF. DNA of the CDR3: TGTGCCAGCAGCCTATATAGCGGGGGGGCTTACGAGCAGTACTTC.

This clonotype was found many times. This chain uses TRBV20-1 with TRBJ2-1, with 10 bases aligning to TRBD2. The CDR3 is 14 residues long. Trimming removed 0 bases from V and 9 bases from J; junction bases left unmatched: 5. Germline V gene lookup returns CDR1 DFQATT and CDR2 SNEGSKA (reference sequence). The CDR3 loop is CSARDGLAGVEQFF. As DNA, the CDR3 is TGCAGTGCTAGAGATGGCCTAGCGGGAGTTGAGCAGTTCTTC.

In the case of this clonotype: The junction departs from germline at one end; a sequencing error may be responsible. This chain connects TRBV5-4 to TRBJ1-1; no clear D. The CDR3 has 13 residues. Germline CDR1 and CDR2: SGHNT and YYREEE (reference sequence). CDR3 in DNA: TGTGCCGGCAGCTTGAAGGGAAATACTGAAGCTTTCTTT. Protein: CAGSLKGNTEAFF.

There are many counts of this clonotype. The CDR3: CSVKGGGTNEQFF. In nucleotides, the CDR3 is TGCAGCGTTAAGGGCGGGGGGACGAATGAGCAGTTCTTC. The chain has TRBV29-1 and TRBJ2-1, with 8 bases lining up with TRBD2. The length of the CDR3 is 13 residues. With 5 bases clipped from V and 7 bases from J, the junction kept 7 bases outside the gene matches. Germline V CDR1 and CDR2: SQVTM, ANQGSEA.

The chain recombines TRBV28 with TRBJ2-7; 12 bases match TRBD1. Germline V gene data show CDR1 as MDHEN and CDR2 as SYDVKM. V was clipped by 5 bases and J by 4 bases; unmatched bases: 6. The CDR3 is 15 amino acids. The CDR3 DNA reads TGTGCCAGCAGTGTACCGGGACAGGGGGCGTACGAGCAGTACTTC. This encodes CASSVPGQGAYEQYF. Full variable domain (missing parts from reference TRBV28 and TRBJ2-7): DVKVTQSSRYLVKRTGEKVFLECVQDMDHENMFWYRQDPGLGLRLIYFSYDVKMKEKGDIPEGYSVSREKKERFSLILESASTNQTSMYLCASSVPGQGAYEQYFGPGTRLTVT.

In its sample, this clonotype was seen many times. Compared with germline, one end of the junction differs, possibly owing to a read error. In DNA form, the CDR3 reads TGTGCCAGCAGTTTGAGGAGTATGGTGGGAGTGAGGTCCTACGAGCAGCACTTC. Translating gives CASSLRSMVGVRSYEQHF. V is TRBV27 and J is TRBJ2-7, with D possibly TRBD2 on 5 matching bases. The CDR3 totals 18 residues. CDR1 MNHEY and CDR2 SMNVEV come from the germline V gene (reference sequence).

Turning to this clonotype: A much larger clone differs by one base, so this may be a read error. The chain has TRBV5-1 and TRBJ2-1; D gene ambiguous. CDR1 is SGHRS and CDR2 is YFSETQ in the germline V gene. The CDR3 sequence is 12 residues long. CDR3 nucleotide sequence: TGCGCCAGCAGCTTGGAGGCCACCGAGCATTTCTTC. It yields the protein CASSLEATEHFF.

This clonotype was observed many times. This chain uses TRBV29-1 with TRBJ2-7; 7 nucleotides line up with TRBD1. CDR1 is SQVTM and CDR2 is ANQGSEA in the germline V gene. V lost 6 bases, J lost 2 bases, and 4 bases stayed unmatched. CDR3 size: 12 residues. Here the CDR3 DNA reads TGCAGCGTCAGGGGACAGACCTACGAGCAGTACTTC. Translating it yields CSVRGQTYEQYF.

There are many counts of this clonotype. The V and J genes are TRBV3-1 and TRBJ1-5; D gene ambiguous. CDR1 and CDR2 from the germline V gene are LGHDT and YNNKEL (reference sequence). This CDR3 contains 13 residues. Between the trimmed V and J ends, which lost 6 bases and 3 bases, there was a span of 9 bases. CDR3: CASSPAFNQPQHF. CDR3 coding DNA: TGTGCCAGCAGTCCGGCTTTCAATCAGCCCCAGCATTTT.

This clonotype occurred many times. V gene TRBV14 combines with J gene TRBJ2-7; D is perhaps TRBD2 (6 bases). Germline V gene sequence: CDR1 SGHDN, CDR2 FVKESK. Trimming removed 1 base from V and 2 bases from J, with 9 bases in between. This CDR3 has 14 amino acids. DNA of the CDR3: TGTGCCAGCAGCCAAGGGAGGGGACCCTACGAGCAGTACTTC. It yields the protein CASSQGRGPYEQYF.

Many counts were recorded for this clonotype. The rearrangement uses TRBV12-3 or TRBV12-4 and TRBJ1-1; 9 nucleotides align to TRBD1. V lost 4 bases, J lost 6 bases, and 6 bases stayed unmatched. The CDR3 length is 14 residues. Here the CDR3 DNA reads TGTGCCAGCAGTTCCTCCGGGACAGGGTCTGAAGCTTTCTTT. Protein: CASSSSGTGSEAFF.

In this sample, this clonotype turned up many times. The chain joins TRBV2 to TRBJ2-3; a weak D match, TRBD2 (6 bases). The CDR3 runs to 12 residues. V lost 6 bases to trimming and J lost 7 bases, with 11 bases between them. Germline V gene sequence: CDR1 SNHLY, CDR2 FYNNEI. CDR3 in DNA: TGTGCCAGCAGGCGGGACTTTAATACGCAGTATTTT. This sequence encodes CASRRDFNTQYF.

This clonotype showed up many times. V is TRBV7-9 and J is TRBJ2-7; 9 nucleotides align to TRBD2. V gave up 5 bases and J gave up 2 bases; unmatched junction bases: 4. This CDR3 has 14 residues. Germline V lookup: CDR1 SEHNR, CDR2 FQNEAQ (reference sequence). CDR3 amino acids: CASSPSSGAYEQYF. The CDR3 DNA reads TGTGCCAGCAGCCCATCTAGCGGGGCCTACGAGCAGTACTTC.

The sample holds many counts of this clonotype. V gene TRBV6-5 combines with J gene TRBJ1-2; no clear D gene. V dropped 5 bases and J dropped 4 bases, with 14 bases sitting between them. Germline CDR1 is MNHEY and CDR2 is SVGAGI. The CDR3 has 14 residues. CDR3 sequence reads: CASSPSGSGYGYTF. The CDR3 DNA sequence: TGTGCCAGCAGTCCCTCGGGCAGCGGCTATGGCTACACCTTC.

The J gene is TRBJ2-5, the V gene TRBV30, with 10 nucleotides matching TRBD2. The ends lost 1 base at V and 4 bases at J; junction bases unmatched: 3. CDR3 length equals 14 residues. Germline CDR1 and CDR2: GTSNPN and SVGIG (reference sequence). CDR3 nucleotide sequence: TGTGCCTGGAGTGATATAGCGGGGGGAGAGACCCAGTACTTC. Translated, it gives CAWSDIAGGETQYF.

This clonotype was counted ten times or more. This sequence joins TRBV27 and TRBJ2-1, with a weak D call TRBD1 (6 bases). CDR1 is MNHEY, CDR2 SMNVEV, per germline (reference sequence). The CDR3 length is 12 residues. The V end was cut by 5 bases, the J end by 7 bases, with 9 bases between. In nucleotides, the CDR3 is TGTGCCAGCAGTCAACAGGGTAATGAGCAGTTCTTC. Translated, it gives CASSQQGNEQFF.

At least ten counts were recorded for this clonotype. V usage is TRBV18 and J usage is TRBJ2-2; 8 nucleotides match TRBD1. After removal of 4 bases from V and 3 bases from J, the junction contained 4 bases not matched to a gene. The germline V gene has CDR1 KGHSH and CDR2 LQKENI. The CDR3 consists of 15 residues. CDR3 protein: CASSLQGADTGELFF. In DNA, the CDR3 is TGTGCCAGCTCACTCCAGGGGGCCGACACCGGGGAGCTGTTTTTT.